This T cell receptor (beta chain) was identified during a study of blood T cell repertoires in COVID-19. About the study: In each case, the material was cDNA or gDNA derived from T cells, B-cell-depleted T cells, or PBMCs.

This clone has a handful of counts. CDR1 and CDR2 (germline): LNHDA, SQIVND (reference sequence). Trimming cost V 5 bases and J 2 bases, with 9 bases left between them. The CDR3 covers 13 residues. In the authors' workflow: Amplification of reference gene primers was used by the study to estimate nucleated cell counts. TCRdb keeps only in-frame clones here, not all; method: immunoSEQ multiplex PCR. The V and J calls and clone size were taken over from that table, and D and trimming were inferred from the DNA. The table shows 75,000 to 90,000 clones, with about 90% occurring only once. The rearrangement uses TRBV19 and TRBJ2-5, with D possibly TRBD1 on 5 matching bases. Sequenced sample: peripheral blood. The TCR comes from a man older than 75 with acute or convalescent COVID-19. CDR3 DNA sequence: TGTGCCAGTAGTGGGGCTTCACAAGAGACCCAGTACTTC. The encoded protein is CASSGASQETQYF.